This T cell receptor beta chain was identified in a study of blood T cell repertoires in COVID-19. Looking at the study overall: Donors in the United States, Italy and Spain gave samples during acute or convalescent COVID-19.

This table comes from immunoSEQ multiplex PCR, and its TCRdb copy is limited to in-frame clones, with some not included. The repertoire has some 220,000 clones, under 85% of them found once; the top ten carry more than 5.5%. Trimming cost V 4 bases and J 7 bases; bases outside gene matches: 10. This CDR3 spans 15 amino acids. The V gene's germline CDR1 is MNHNS and CDR2 SASEGT. Source material: peripheral blood. The clonotype was recovered from a human donor in a cohort sampled during active COVID-19. V is TRBV6-1 and J is TRBJ2-7; 10 nucleotides line up with TRBD2. CDR3 loop: CASSVVAGGPREQYF. CDR3 sequence (DNA): TGTGCCAGCAGTGTTGTAGCGGGAGGCCCCAGAGAGCAGTACTTC.